This T cell receptor beta chain came from a study of CD8+ T cells in alopecia areata. Across the whole study: Oral tofacitinib (5 to 10 mg twice daily) was administered to treated patients. Points from the study as a whole: For lesional scalp, especially alopecia totalis/universalis, clonality was higher than in normal scalp. Scalp samples also contribute reads from the resident alphabeta T cells found in normal skin.

Lesional scalp punch biopsies and peripheral blood were collected from alopecia areata patients. The CDR3 sequence is 12 residues long. J gave up 10 bases and V 5 bases, and 1 base lay outside the gene matches. Germline V CDR1 and CDR2: SGHVS, FQNEAQ. cDNA reverse transcribed from extracted RNA served as the sequencing template. This table comes from immunoSEQ multiplex PCR, and its TCRdb copy is limited to in-frame clones, with some not included. Among 150,000 to 200,000 clones listed, 50% to 60% were seen once. This clone came up a few times. Its target is not known. The chain joins TRBV7-8 to TRBJ2-1; 11 bases map to TRBD2. This sample comprised CD4+ T cells sorted from blood, obtained at week 0. The TCR comes from a human donor with alopecia areata. The CDR3: CASSRTSGEQFF. CDR3 sequence (DNA): TGTGCCAGCAGCCGGACTAGCGGGGAGCAGTTCTTC.